These 19 T cell receptor beta chains were all obtained from the same sample, sequenced in a study of cytomegalovirus exposure and HLA in healthy donors. 13 Jbeta primers and 60 Vbeta primers were used for the PCR. TCRdb's copy holds only in-frame clones and misses some; the assay was immunoSEQ multiplex PCR. This table holds roughly 200,000 clones. Sample: PBMCs. The source of these receptors is a girl aged 2 to 10 in good health and CMV-seropositive.

This chain connects TRBV5-1 to TRBJ1-4; TRBD1 matches 8 bases. The J segment lost 3 bases and the V segment lost 3 bases, leaving 4 bases of the junction unmatched. The CDR3 covers 15 residues. The germline V gene encodes CDR1 SGHRS and CDR2 YFSETQ. The CDR3 region is CASSSGTGANEKLFF. CDR3 DNA sequence: TGCGCCAGCAGCTCAGGGACAGGTGCTAATGAAAAACTGTTTTTT.

The chain has TRBV28 and TRBJ1-2, with 7 positions matching TRBD1. This CDR3 has 15 residues. V was pared by 5 bases and J by 1 base, with 7 bases of the junction left unmatched. CDR1 MDHEN and CDR2 SYDVKM come from the germline V gene. Here the CDR3 reads CASSPGTAVNYGYTF. In nucleotides, the CDR3 is TGTGCCAGCAGTCCCGGGACAGCTGTTAACTATGGCTACACCTTC.

V gene TRBV7-9 combines with J gene TRBJ1-5; a possible D gene is TRBD1 (6 bases). CDR1 and CDR2 (germline): SEHNR, FQNEAQ (reference sequence). The CDR3 contains 18 residues. Deletions cut 1 base from V and 6 bases from J, with 22 bases between. DNA of the CDR3: TGTGCCAGCAGCTTAGACCCCCCTTTACAGGGACCTCGTCAGCCCCAGCATTTT. The encoded protein is CASSLDPPLQGPRQPQHF.

This chain joins TRBV2 and TRBJ2-1; 9 bases are shared with TRBD2. The CDR3 contains 18 residues. Germline V gene lookup returns CDR1 SNHLY and CDR2 FYNNEI. Trimming at V came to 7 bases and at J to 0 bases, leaving 13 bases not matched to a gene. CDR3 nucleotide sequence: TGTGCCAGCATGACGGCGGGAGGGCTTGGAGGCTCCTACAATGAGCAGTTCTTC. Amino acid sequence: CASMTAGGLGGSYNEQFF.

The chain has TRBV21-1 and TRBJ2-5; the table's D call, TRBD2, was not checked against the DNA. TRBV21-1 constitutes a pseudogene. CDR3 length: 15 residues. The CDR3 DNA reads TGTGCCAGCAGCAATTGGATCCGGCTAGCGGGAGCCCAGTACTTC. It yields the protein CASSNWIRLAGAQYF.

This chain uses TRBV28 with TRBJ2-3; D is uncertain. This CDR3 is 14 amino acids long. Per the germline V gene, CDR1 is MDHEN and CDR2 is SYDVKM. V gave up 7 bases and J gave up 5 bases, with 16 bases separating them. The CDR3 spells CASKWSKTVDTQYF. The CDR3 nucleotides read TGTGCCAGCAAATGGAGCAAAACCGTAGATACGCAGTATTTT. The full variable domain, with the rest looked up from reference TRBV28 and TRBJ2-3, is DVKVTQSSRYLVKRTGEKVFLECVQDMDHENMFWYRQDPGLGLRLIYFSYDVKMKEKGDIPEGYSVSREKKERFSLILESASTNQTSMYLCASKWSKTVDTQYFGPGTRLTVL.

V is TRBV27 and J is TRBJ2-4, with TRBD2 matching over 10 bases. The CDR3 loop spans 14 amino acids. The V and J ends lost 2 bases and 6 bases, in that order; junction bases with no gene match: 1. Germline CDR1 is MNHEY and CDR2 is SMNVEV (reference sequence). The CDR3 is CASSLRTSGNIQYF. Here the CDR3 DNA reads TGTGCCAGCAGTTTAAGGACTAGCGGAAACATTCAGTACTTC.

This rearrangement joins TRBV18 to TRBJ1-1; no reliable D call. V was clipped by 2 bases and J by 3 bases, with 7 bases between them. This CDR3 has 13 amino acids. The germline V gene encodes CDR1 KGHSH and CDR2 LQKENI. The CDR3 nucleotides are TGTGCCAGCTCACCAAACGCGGACACTGAAGCTTTCTTT. Translation: CASSPNADTEAFF.

The chain links TRBV5-6 to TRBJ2-7; maybe TRBD1 (5 bases). This CDR3 comprises 14 residues. Germline CDR1 SGHDT, CDR2 YYEEEE. Between the trimmed V and J ends, which lost 4 bases and 1 base, there was a span of 12 bases. The CDR3 is CASSPQVISYEQYF. In nucleotides, the CDR3 is TGTGCCAGCAGCCCACAGGTGATTTCCTACGAGCAGTACTTC.

The chain joins TRBV5-1 to TRBJ2-7; TRBD2 is a possible D gene (6 bases). V was clipped by 4 bases and J by 1 base, with 21 bases between them. The CDR3 is made up of 17 amino acids. CDR1 is SGHRS and CDR2 is YFSETQ in the germline V gene. CDR3 in amino acids: CASSRFGVRESSYEQYF. In DNA, the CDR3 is TGCGCCAGCAGCCGATTTGGGGTACGGGAGTCATCCTACGAGCAGTACTTC.

The V call is TRBV18, the J call TRBJ2-7; 13 bases agree with TRBD2. With V trimmed by 6 bases and J by 4 bases, 9 bases remained unmatched. Per germline, CDR1 KGHSH and CDR2 LQKENI. The CDR3 has 16 residues. CDR3 coding DNA: TGTGCCAGCTCTCCTGGACTAGCGGGAGAGGGTTACGAGCAGTACTTC. The encoded protein is CASSPGLAGEGYEQYF.

The chain has TRBV6-1 and TRBJ2-5; 8 bases are shared with TRBD1. The CDR3 has 14 residues. In germline, CDR1 is MNHNS, CDR2 SASEGT. V was pared by 3 bases and J by 11 bases, with 11 bases of the junction left unmatched. CDR3 amino acids: CASSEGTGPGEQYF. CDR3 nucleotides: TGTGCCAGCAGTGAGGGGACAGGACCGGGGGAGCAGTACTTC.

The chain has TRBV18 and TRBJ2-1, with TRBD2 matching over 9 bases. Per the germline V gene, CDR1 is KGHSH and CDR2 is LQKENI. The CDR3 loop spans 13 amino acids. With 5 bases clipped from V and 5 bases from J, the junction kept 1 base outside the gene matches. DNA for the CDR3: TGTGCCAGCTCAGGCGGGAGGGACAATGAGCAGTTCTTC. The encoded protein is CASSGGRDNEQFF.

V usage is TRBV28 and J usage is TRBJ1-5, with TRBD1 matching over 11 bases. Germline V gene data show CDR1 as MDHEN and CDR2 as SYDVKM. The CDR3 covers 15 residues. Germline trimming cut 5 bases from V and 6 bases from J; bases unmatched to any gene: 6. The CDR3 coding sequence is TGTGCCAGCAGTGAGACCGGGACAGGGGGTCAGCCCCAGCATTTT. Residues: CASSETGTGGQPQHF.

V is TRBV10-3 and J is TRBJ2-7, with 11 bases that match TRBD2. After removal of 6 bases from V and 0 bases from J, the junction contained 4 bases not matched to a gene. The length of the CDR3 is 15 residues. The germline V gene encodes CDR1 ENHRY and CDR2 SYGVKD. Here the CDR3 reads CAIRTGTSGSYEQYF. The CDR3 coding sequence is TGTGCCATCAGAACCGGGACTAGCGGCTCCTACGAGCAGTACTTC.

The J gene is TRBJ2-2, the V gene TRBV4-1; TRBD2 might be the D (6 bases). The CDR3 sequence is 15 residues long. CDR1 is MGHRA and CDR2 is YSYEKL in the germline V gene. V gave up 6 bases and J gave up 2 bases, with 13 bases separating them. The CDR3 sequence is CASRLASLNTGELFF. In nucleotides, the CDR3 is TGCGCCAGCAGACTAGCCAGCCTAAACACCGGGGAGCTGTTTTTT.

The chain has TRBV28 and TRBJ1-1, with a tentative D call TRBD1 (6 bases). The CDR3 has 15 amino acids. Trimming cost V 6 bases and J 6 bases, with 20 bases left between them. Germline assignment: CDR1 MDHEN and CDR2 SYDVKM. For the CDR3, the DNA is TGTGCCAGCAGGGCCAACAGGGATTGGGACCCTGAAGCTTTCTTT. Translating it yields CASRANRDWDPEAFF.

This chain connects TRBV4-2 to TRBJ1-5, with D uncertain. V was clipped by 4 bases and J by 6 bases, with 13 bases between them. CDR1 and CDR2 (germline): LGHNA, YNFKEQ. This CDR3 has 14 amino acids. The CDR3 nucleotides are TGTGCCAGCAGCCGAGCCGGGGAGGGTCAGCCCCAGCATTTT. Its protein is CASSRAGEGQPQHF.

The V and J genes are TRBV27 and TRBJ1-2; tentatively, D is TRBD1 (5 bases). Trimming stripped 2 bases from V and 2 bases from J, with 18 bases between. The CDR3 has 17 residues. CDR1 is MNHEY and CDR2 is SMNVEV in the germline V gene (reference sequence). CDR3 sequence reads: CASSLTVGTGQNYGYTF. Written as DNA, the CDR3 is TGTGCCAGCAGTTTAACTGTCGGAACAGGACAAAACTATGGCTACACCTTC.